Below, 3 T cell receptor beta chains from the same sample are listed, as sequenced in a study of blood T cell repertoires in COVID-19. Assay used: immunoSEQ multiplex PCR; TCRdb lists only in-frame clones, some missing. The profile shows 85,000 to 90,000 clones, roughly 78% of them singletons. Sample: peripheral blood. All receptors come from an elderly woman with acute or convalescent COVID-19.

The chain combines TRBV18 with TRBJ2-3, with D possibly being TRBD1 (6 bases). The germline V gene encodes CDR1 KGHSH and CDR2 LQKENI. Trimming took off 4 bases at V and 1 base at J, with 30 bases between the two ends. The CDR3 covers 21 residues. CDR3 nucleotide sequence: TGTGCCAGCTCACTCACTGGACAGCCATCCGCAGCTAGCCGACGCACAGATACGCAGTATTTT. Its translation: CASSLTGQPSAASRRTDTQYF.

This clone was detected only once. The V and J genes are TRBV18 and TRBJ2-7, with 8 bases identical to TRBD2. With V trimmed by 3 bases and J by 3 bases, 4 bases remained unmatched. Germline V gene sequence: CDR1 KGHSH, CDR2 LQKENI. The length of the CDR3 is 14 residues. Here the CDR3 DNA reads TGTGCCAGCTCACCTCAAGCGGGGGTCTACGAGCAGTACTTC. As protein: CASSPQAGVYEQYF. Variable domain in full (rest from reference TRBV18 and TRBJ2-7): NAGVMQNPRHLVRRRGQEARLRCSPMKGHSHVYWYRQLPEEGLKFMVYLQKENIIDESGMPKERFSAEFPKEGPSILRIQQVVRGDSAAYFCASSPQAGVYEQYFGPGTRLTVT.

This chain joins TRBV14 and TRBJ2-7, with a tentative D call TRBD2 (5 bases). This CDR3 comprises 13 residues. V lost 3 bases, J lost 7 bases, and 13 bases lay in between. Per the germline V gene, CDR1 is SGHDN and CDR2 is FVKESK. CDR3 nucleotides: TGTGCCAGCAGCCACGAGCTAGGACTGGAGCAGTACTTC. It is translated as CASSHELGLEQYF.